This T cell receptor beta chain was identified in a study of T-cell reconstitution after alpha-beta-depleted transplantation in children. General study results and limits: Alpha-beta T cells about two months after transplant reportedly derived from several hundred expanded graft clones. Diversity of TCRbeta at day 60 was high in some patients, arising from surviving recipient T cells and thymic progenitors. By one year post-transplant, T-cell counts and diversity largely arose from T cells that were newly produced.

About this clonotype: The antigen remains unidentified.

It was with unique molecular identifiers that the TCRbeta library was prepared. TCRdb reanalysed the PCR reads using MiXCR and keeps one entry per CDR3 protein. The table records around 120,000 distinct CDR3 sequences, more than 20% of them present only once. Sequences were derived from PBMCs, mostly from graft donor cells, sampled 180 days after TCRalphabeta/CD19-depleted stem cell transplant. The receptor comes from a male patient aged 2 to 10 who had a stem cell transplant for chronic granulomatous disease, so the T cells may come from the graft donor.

The CDR3 DNA follows: TGTGCCAGCAGTTACCCGTCGGGGTATGAGCAGTTCTTC. Amino acid sequence: CASSYPSGYEQFF. The rearrangement links TRBV6-6 to TRBJ2-1; D is possibly TRBD2 (5 bases). Per the germline V gene, CDR1 is MNHNY and CDR2 is SVGAGI (reference sequence). This CDR3 region has 13 residues. V lost 2 bases to trimming and J lost 8 bases, with 10 bases between them.